The clone carrying this T cell receptor beta chain was detected many times. The data were obtained in a study of blood T cells in healthy people across ages. A second about 6 to 12 cycle PCR used barcoded and J-beta primers. One entry per CDR3 protein results from TCRdb running MiXCR on the 5' RACE reads. The sample shows about 590,000 distinct CDR3 sequences, under 30% of them seen only once. Trimming removed 7 bases from V and 2 bases from J; junction bases left unmatched: 13. CDR1 and CDR2 (germline): SQVTM, ANQGSEA. The CDR3 consists of 16 residues. Donation came from healthy Caucasian individuals in Russia who were aged 6 to 90.

The material sequenced was blood. The V and J genes are TRBV29-1 and TRBJ2-3, with 9 bases matching TRBD2. This TCR came from a woman of 80 years or more in good health. DNA for the CDR3: TGCAGCGCAAGGAGGGCTAGCGGGGCTTCCACAGATACGCAGTATTTT. It is translated as CSARRASGASTDTQYF.